This TCR beta chain derives from a study of control samples from healthy donors and cancer patients. Libraries were prepared by immunoSEQ multiplex PCR; TCRdb keeps only in-frame clonotypes and omits some of them. The data contain over 150,000 clones, 94% of them seen just once; the ten biggest clones take up around 6.1%. This CDR3 comprises 14 residues. CDR1 SGDLS and CDR2 YYNGEE come from the germline V gene. The V and J ends lost 2 bases and 4 bases respectively, with 10 bases between them. The source is a man between 40 and 49 years old in good health. Material for sequencing was blood. The rearrangement links TRBV9 to TRBJ1-3; D ambiguous. CDR3 sequence: CASSVGESGNTIYF. The CDR3 DNA reads TGTGCCAGCAGCGTTGGGGAGTCGGGAAACACCATATATTTT.